This entry lists 14 T cell receptor beta chains sequenced from one sample in a study of blood T cell repertoires in COVID-19. Assay: immunoSEQ multiplex PCR; the TCRdb copy retains only in-frame clones and omits some. Of 160,000 or so clones in the sample, approximately 90% were seen once. The sequencing input was peripheral blood. The receptors were gathered from a woman between 65 and 79 years old with COVID-19, enrolled during active disease.

V and J are TRBV5-8 and TRBJ2-7; 7 nucleotides line up with TRBD1. V dropped 4 bases and J dropped 3; count of bases not matched to a gene: 10. The germline V gene encodes CDR1 SGHTS and CDR2 YDEGEE. The CDR3 extends over 15 amino acids. CDR3 protein: CASSQTTGYVYEQYF. In DNA, the CDR3 is TGTGCCAGCAGCCAGACGACAGGGTACGTCTACGAGCAGTACTTC.

The rearrangement uses TRBV19 and TRBJ1-2; tentatively, D is TRBD1 (6 bases). V was pared by 4 bases and J by 0 bases, with 12 bases between. Germline values: CDR1 LNHDA, CDR2 SQIVND (reference sequence). The length of the CDR3 is 15 residues. CDR3 sequence reads: CASSTEQGSNYGYTF. CDR3 DNA: TGTGCCAGTAGTACGGAACAGGGCTCTAACTATGGCTACACCTTC.

This clone was seen only once. The rearrangement links TRBV9 to TRBJ2-1, with 8 positions matching TRBD2. This CDR3 has 15 amino acids. The V and J ends lost 3 bases and 8 bases, in that order; junction bases with no gene match: 10. The germline gives CDR1 SGDLS, CDR2 YYNGEE. The CDR3 bases are TGTGCCAGCAGCGCACTTAGCGGGGTTAGGGATGAGCAGTTCTTC. Amino acid sequence: CASSALSGVRDEQFF.

This chain links TRBV28 with TRBJ2-7; D might be TRBD1 (5 bases). V lost 2 bases and J 8 bases, leaving 19 bases between the germline ends. CDR3 length equals 15 residues. Germline V gene sequence: CDR1 MDHEN, CDR2 SYDVKM. CDR3 coding DNA: TGTGCCAGCAGTTTACCCTCCGACAGCTTAAGGCAGCAGTACTTC. Translating gives CASSLPSDSLRQQYF.

The table lists this clone with a count of one. The chain couples TRBV5-1 to TRBJ1-4, with 8 bases lining up with TRBD1. This CDR3 contains 14 residues. V was pared by 0 bases and J by 8 bases, with 3 bases of the junction left unmatched. Germline V lookup: CDR1 SGHRS, CDR2 YFSETQ. CDR3 region: CASSLEQGGEKLFF. For the CDR3, the DNA is TGCGCCAGCAGCTTGGAACAGGGGGGCGAAAAACTGTTTTTT.

Notes on this clone: Relative to the germline gene, one junction end is altered; a read error may explain this. The chain combines TRBV29-1 with TRBJ1-1; D is ambiguous. Germline loops: CDR1 SQVTM, CDR2 ANQGSEA. This CDR3 has 13 residues. CDR3 DNA sequence: TGCAGCGCCACGCCCGGCTTCGACACTGGAGCTTTCTTT. It yields the protein CSATPGFDTGAFF.

The CDR3 spells CASSAYKNTEAFF. Here the CDR3 DNA reads TGTGCCAGCAGCGCTTACAAGAACACTGAAGCTTTCTTT. The chain employs TRBV14 and TRBJ1-1; D not certain. This CDR3 has 13 amino acids. With 5 bases removed from V and 1 base from J, the gap between germline ends came to 8 bases. The germline V gene encodes CDR1 SGHDN and CDR2 FVKESK.

V and J are TRBV10-2 and TRBJ2-1, with D maybe TRBD2 (5 bases). Germline CDR1 is WSHSY and CDR2 is SAAADI. The length of the CDR3 is 16 residues. V dropped 0 bases and J dropped 0 bases, with 9 bases sitting between them. The CDR3 coding sequence is TGCGCCAGCAGTGAGTCGGACTGGAGCTCCTACAATGAGCAGTTCTTC. Amino acids: CASSESDWSSYNEQFF.

The chain couples TRBV10-3 to TRBJ1-5; D ambiguous. Between the trimmed V and J ends, which lost 3 bases and 6 bases, there was a span of 12 bases. Germline loops: CDR1 ENHRY, CDR2 SYGVKD. This CDR3 is 14 amino acids long. The CDR3 protein is CAISDKSPGQPQHF. The CDR3 DNA is TGTGCCATCAGTGATAAATCCCCGGGTCAGCCCCAGCATTTT.

This clone was found once. The chain couples TRBV30 to TRBJ1-2, with unresolved D. V gave up 0 bases and J gave up 0 bases, with 5 bases separating them. The germline V gene encodes CDR1 GTSNPN and CDR2 SVGIG (reference sequence). The CDR3 spans 13 residues. This CDR3 reads CAWSVRANYGYTF. In nucleotides, the CDR3 is TGTGCCTGGAGTGTACGAGCTAACTATGGCTACACCTTC. The variable domain in full, completed from reference TRBV30 and TRBJ1-2, reads SQTIHQWPATLVQPVGSPLSLECTVEGTSNPNLYWYRQAAGRGLQLLFYSVGIGQISSEVPQNLSASRPQDRQFILSSKKLLLSDSGFYLCAWSVRANYGYTFGSGTRLTVV.

For the CDR3, the DNA is TGTGCCAGCAGTGAAGCTTCCCGTCGTCAAGGGAGGCATTCTTTCTTT. It specifies CASSEASRRQGRHSFF. The chain is built from TRBV6-1 and TRBJ1-1; unclear D gene. The V end lost 0 bases, the J end lost 12 bases, and 23 bases lay between the germline ends. There are 16 residues in the CDR3. In germline, CDR1 is MNHNS, CDR2 SASEGT.

V usage is TRBV5-1 and J usage is TRBJ2-1, with a possible D match to TRBD2 (6 bases). Trimming left V 4 bases short and J 7 bases short, with 21 bases between. CDR3 size: 16 residues. Germline CDR1 SGHRS, CDR2 YFSETQ. CDR3 DNA: TGCGCCAGCAGCGAGGTAGTCCAGTTGGAGGGGAATGAGCAGTTCTTC. Amino acids: CASSEVVQLEGNEQFF.

CDR3 amino acids: CASNTYTGELFF. DNA for the CDR3: TGTGCCAGCAATACTTACACCGGGGAGCTGTTTTTT. The genes are TRBV2 and TRBJ2-2; D gene unclear. The CDR3 is 12 amino acids. Germline V gene lookup returns CDR1 SNHLY and CDR2 FYNNEI. Trimming cost V 7 bases and J 3 bases, with 6 bases left between them.

The V gene is TRBV4-2, the J gene TRBJ2-7; 9 bases agree with TRBD2. This CDR3 has 17 residues. Trimming at V came to 0 bases and at J to 2 bases, leaving 8 bases not matched to a gene. Germline loops: CDR1 LGHNA, CDR2 YNFKEQ. CDR3 in amino acids: CASSQDLSGGITYEQYF. Written as DNA, the CDR3 is TGTGCCAGCAGCCAAGATCTCAGCGGGGGGATCACCTACGAGCAGTACTTC.